The 30 T cell receptor beta chains presented below share a single source sample, sequenced in a study of T cells after yellow fever vaccination. TCRdb itself ran the 5' RACE reads through MiXCR, one entry per CDR3 protein. Here the sample spans some 390,000 distinct CDR3 sequences, about 19% being singletons. Material: PBMCs, obtained before the yellow fever booster vaccination. Source of these receptors: a man aged 18 to 30 who received the YFV17D yellow fever vaccine.

This clonotype was counted between two and nine times. V usage is TRBV4-1 and J usage is TRBJ2-7, with D possibly being TRBD1 (6 bases). V was trimmed by 3 bases and J by 3 bases, leaving 12 bases between them. Germline V lookup: CDR1 MGHRA, CDR2 YSYEKL. The CDR3 totals 14 residues. CDR3 nucleotide sequence: TGCGCCAGCAGCCATGCTACAGGGTTCTACGAGCAGTACGTC. As protein: CASSHATGFYEQYV.

This clonotype was counted many times. The chain has TRBV29-1 and TRBJ2-1; maybe TRBD2 (5 bases). Trimming removed 0 bases at V and 0 bases at J, with 12 bases between. Germline values: CDR1 SQVTM, CDR2 ANQGSEA. The CDR3 totals 16 residues. CDR3 DNA: TGCAGCGTTGAAGAAGATCGCGGGCGCTCCTACAATGAGCAGTTCTTC. Protein product: CSVEEDRGRSYNEQFF.

This chain joins TRBV5-6 and TRBJ1-6, with D perhaps TRBD1 (5 bases). Between the trimmed V and J ends, which lost 2 bases and 6 bases, there was a span of 12 bases. Germline assignment: CDR1 SGHDT and CDR2 YYEEEE. This CDR3 region has 15 residues. The CDR3 loop is CASSLSQGPNSPLHF. The CDR3 DNA reads TGTGCCAGCAGCTTATCGCAGGGCCCTAATTCACCCCTCCACTTT. Based on the CDR3 plus reference TRBV5-6 and TRBJ1-6, the full variable domain is DAGVTQSPTHLIKTRGQQVTLRCSPKSGHDTVSWYQQALGQGPQFIFQYYEEEERQRGNFPDRFSGHQFPNYSSELNVNALLLGDSALYLCASSLSQGPNSPLHFGNGTRLTVT.

This chain connects TRBV5-1 to TRBJ2-5; 7 nucleotides agree with TRBD1. Germline V gene data show CDR1 as SGHRS and CDR2 as YFSETQ. V dropped 7 bases and J dropped 5; count of bases not matched to a gene: 8. CDR3 length: 13 amino acids. CDR3 coding DNA: TGCGCCAGCCGGACAGGCCCGGGGGAGACCCAGTACTTC. This codes for CASRTGPGETQYF.

This clonotype was observed a handful of times. This chain's CDR3 is CASSQQGRDEKLFF. The CDR3 DNA reads TGCGCCAGCAGCCAACAGGGGCGGGATGAAAAACTGTTTTTT. V usage is TRBV4-1 and J usage is TRBJ1-4; a weak D match, TRBD1 (6 bases). The germline V gene encodes CDR1 MGHRA and CDR2 YSYEKL. The length of the CDR3 is 14 residues. V lost 2 bases, J lost 6 bases, and 10 bases lay in between.

The rearrangement uses TRBV9 and TRBJ1-2, with no clear D. The V end was cut by 0 bases, the J end by 2 bases, with 2 bases between. The CDR3 is 12 residues long. Germline CDR1 and CDR2: SGDLS and YYNGEE. The CDR3 region is CASSVVNYGYTF. In DNA, the CDR3 is TGTGCCAGCAGCGTAGTAAACTATGGCTACACCTTC.

The V call is TRBV20-1, the J call TRBJ2-7; 7 nucleotides line up with TRBD1. The CDR3 extends over 14 amino acids. CDR1 and CDR2 from the germline V gene are DFQATT and SNEGSKA (reference sequence). Trimming took 8 bases from V and 3 from J; bases not matched to a gene: 13. The CDR3 region has the DNA TGCAGTATTAATTACAGGGGAATGGGCTACGAGCAGTACTTC. Translation gives CSINYRGMGYEQYF.

This clonotype turned up a few times. This chain uses TRBV9 with TRBJ2-2; tentative D call: TRBD2 (6 bases). CDR3 length: 15 amino acids. V was trimmed by 1 base and J by 0 bases, leaving 7 bases between them. The germline V gene encodes CDR1 SGDLS and CDR2 YYNGEE. CDR3 nucleotide sequence: TGTGCCAGCAGCGTACTAGCGACGAACACCGGGGAGCTGTTTTTT. Protein product: CASSVLATNTGELFF.

This clonotype has a handful of counts. The chain uses TRBV6-6 and TRBJ1-1; D is unresolved. V was trimmed by 0 bases and J by 4 bases, leaving 6 bases between them. The CDR3 is 13 residues long. Germline CDR1 and CDR2: MNHNY and SVGAGI (reference sequence). For the CDR3, the DNA is TGTGCCAGCAGTTACTCGCCGGGCACTGAAGCTTTCTTT. Translated, it gives CASSYSPGTEAFF.

The rearrangement uses TRBV20-1 and TRBJ1-2; a possible D gene is TRBD1 (6 bases). The CDR3 extends over 13 amino acids. Germline CDR1 DFQATT, CDR2 SNEGSKA (reference sequence). V gave up 6 bases and J gave up 4 bases, with 15 bases separating them. CDR3 in amino acids: CSANSGQLYGYTF. The CDR3 DNA follows: TGCAGTGCCAACAGCGGACAGCTCTATGGCTACACCTTC.

The sample holds a few counts of this clonotype. V and J are TRBV10-3 and TRBJ2-2; 9 bases line up with TRBD1. The CDR3 sequence is 15 residues long. The V gene end was trimmed by 4 bases and the J gene end by 3 bases; junction bases not matched to a gene: 3. CDR1 is ENHRY, CDR2 SYGVKD, per germline. The CDR3 DNA reads as TGTGCCATCAGTGGGGACAGGGAGGACACCGGGGAGCTGTTTTTT. Protein product: CAISGDREDTGELFF.

This clonotype has just a few counts. The rearrangement uses TRBV7-2 and TRBJ1-2, with D possibly being TRBD1 (6 bases). V lost 2 bases, J lost 2 bases, and 9 bases lay in between. Germline V gene sequence: CDR1 SGHTA, CDR2 FQGNSA. The CDR3 consists of 14 residues. Written as DNA, the CDR3 is TGTGCCAGCAGCTTAAGGGACAAAAACTATGGCTACACCTTC. Translation gives CASSLRDKNYGYTF.

This clonotype was seen a few times. The chain couples TRBV6-2 or TRBV6-3 to TRBJ1-5, with D possibly TRBD1 on 5 matching bases. Deletions cut 4 bases from V and 0 bases from J, with 16 bases between. CDR1 and CDR2 (germline): MNHEY, SVGEGT. CDR3 length: 17 residues. The CDR3 loop is CASSSGYGTFSNQPQHF. The CDR3 DNA reads TGTGCCAGCAGTTCCGGGTACGGGACTTTTAGCAATCAGCCCCAGCATTTT.

This clonotype was seen only a few times. This may stem from a read error, because a much larger clone lies one nucleotide away. V usage is TRBV7-9 and J usage is TRBJ2-5, with D unclear. V shed 5 bases and J shed 5 bases, with 3 bases lying between them. Germline V gene sequence: CDR1 SEHNR, CDR2 FQNEAQ (reference sequence). The length of the CDR3 is 10 residues. Here the CDR3 reads CASSPETQYF. The CDR3 nucleotides read TGTGCCAGCAGCCCGGAGACCCAGTACTTC.

This clonotype has a handful of counts. The chain uses TRBV20-1 and TRBJ2-7, with 8 bases that match TRBD2. The V segment lost 1 base and the J segment 5 bases; nucleotides outside the gene matches: 10. Looked up from germline, CDR1 is DFQATT and CDR2 is SNEGSKA (reference sequence). CDR3 length: 15 amino acids. The CDR3: CSARASVSGVDEQYF. The CDR3 region has the DNA TGCAGTGCTAGAGCCTCGGTTAGCGGGGTCGACGAGCAGTACTTC.

V usage is TRBV4-3 and J usage is TRBJ2-2; D ambiguous. From germline, CDR1 is LGHNA and CDR2 YSLEER. CDR3 length equals 14 residues. Trimming removed 2 bases from V and 1 base from J, with 5 bases in between. The CDR3 region is CASSQQRNTGELFF. Written as DNA, the CDR3 is TGCGCCAGCAGCCAACAGAGGAACACCGGGGAGCTGTTTTTT.

The chain combines TRBV5-1 with TRBJ1-5, with unresolved D. The germline V gene has CDR1 SGHRS and CDR2 YFSETQ. V lost 4 bases and J lost 7, with 12 bases in between. CDR3 length equals 13 residues. The CDR3 sequence: CASSAELGQPQHF. Written as DNA, the CDR3 is TGCGCCAGCAGCGCTGAACTCGGGCAGCCCCAGCATTTT.

This chain connects TRBV12-3 or TRBV12-4 to TRBJ2-3, with D possibly matching TRBD2 (5 bases). V was trimmed by 2 bases and J by 3 bases, leaving 9 bases between them. CDR3 length: 14 residues. CDR3 region: CASSLNGDTDTQYF. CDR3 in DNA: TGTGCCAGCAGTTTAAACGGGGATACAGATACGCAGTATTTT.

This clonotype was counted a few times. The chain links TRBV25-1 to TRBJ1-1; no reliable D call. The CDR3 spans 13 residues. The V end was cut by 6 bases, the J end by 1 base, with 9 bases between. Germline CDR1 MGHDK, CDR2 SYGVNS. The DNA of the CDR3 is TGTGCCAGCAGGGAGATGTGGAACACTGAAGCTTTCTTT. The encoded protein is CASREMWNTEAFF.

V usage is TRBV12-3 or TRBV12-4 and J usage is TRBJ2-2, with D maybe TRBD2 (6 bases). The CDR3 consists of 15 residues. Trimming took 6 bases from V and 1 from J, leaving 12 bases between them. CDR3 in amino acids: CASSPGLLNTGELFF. The CDR3 DNA sequence: TGTGCCAGCAGCCCCGGACTACTGAACACCGGGGAGCTGTTTTTT.

This clonotype was picked up one time. The CDR3, as DNA: TGTGCCAGTGGGACCATGAGTGGGGGCACTGAAGCTTTCTTT. Translation: CASGTMSGGTEAFF. This chain uses TRBV19 with TRBJ1-1; perhaps TRBD1 as D (5 bases). V was cut by 8 bases and J by 4 bases, with 17 bases left in between. The CDR3 length is 14 residues. Per the germline V gene, CDR1 is LNHDA and CDR2 is SQIVND (reference sequence).

This clonotype was recorded at least ten times. This chain links TRBV20-1 with TRBJ2-7, with 7 positions matching TRBD2. Germline assignment: CDR1 DFQATT and CDR2 SNEGSKA (reference sequence). The CDR3 is made up of 14 amino acids. The junction had 8 bases not matched to a gene; V was cut back by 5 bases and J by 1 base. The CDR3 nucleotides are TGCAGTGCTCAGGGAGGGACGACTTCCTACGAGCAGTACGTC. As protein: CSAQGGTTSYEQYV.

The chain uses TRBV6-2 or TRBV6-3 and TRBJ2-5, with a tentative D call TRBD2 (5 bases). This CDR3 has 15 amino acids. V was trimmed by 0 bases and J by 5 bases, leaving 13 bases between them. CDR1 MNHEY and CDR2 SVGEGT come from the germline V gene. CDR3 region: CASSYSLGVGETQYF. DNA of the CDR3: TGTGCCAGCAGTTACTCGCTCGGGGTTGGGGAGACCCAGTACTTC.

This clonotype showed up just a few times. The chain has TRBV29-1 and TRBJ1-2; a possible D gene is TRBD1 (6 bases). Trimming removed 1 base from V and 1 base from J, with 13 bases in between. Germline values: CDR1 SQVTM, CDR2 ANQGSEA. The CDR3 contains 15 residues. CDR3 residues: CSVEVVQGINYGYTF. For the CDR3, the DNA is TGCAGCGTTGAAGTGGTACAGGGCATTAACTATGGCTACACCTTC.

This clonotype was seen more than once but under ten times. V usage is TRBV28 and J usage is TRBJ2-7, with D maybe TRBD2 (6 bases). CDR3 length equals 12 residues. V was trimmed by 6 bases and J by 5 bases, leaving 11 bases between them. Germline V lookup: CDR1 MDHEN, CDR2 SYDVKM. CDR3 residues: CASSFWGDEQYV. In DNA, the CDR3 is TGTGCCAGCAGCTTTTGGGGGGACGAGCAGTACGTC.

This clonotype came up many times. The rearrangement joins TRBV12-3 or TRBV12-4 to TRBJ2-2, with 7 bases matching TRBD1. Losses at the gene ends were 1 base for V and 4 bases for J; bases not matched to a gene: 6. CDR3 length equals 16 residues. The CDR3 here is CASSLVHRGGTGELFF. Written as DNA, the CDR3 is TGTGCCAGCAGTTTAGTCCACAGGGGCGGCACCGGGGAGCTGTTTTTT.

The chain employs TRBV12-3 or TRBV12-4 and TRBJ2-5, with D perhaps matching TRBD2 (7 bases). The CDR3 has 14 residues. Trimming pared 5 bases from V and 5 bases from J, leaving 15 bases between. This chain's CDR3 is CASSPLGGRETQYF. The CDR3 DNA reads TGTGCCAGCAGTCCCCTCGGGGGGCGGGAGACCCAGTACTTC.

The CDR3 sequence: CASSFGGMNSPLHF. CDR3 bases: TGCGCCAGCAGCTTTGGGGGGATGAATTCACCCCTCCACTTT. This chain links TRBV5-1 with TRBJ1-6; the D gene is possibly TRBD1 (5 bases). V dropped 2 bases and J dropped 7 bases, with 10 bases sitting between them. Germline V lookup: CDR1 SGHRS, CDR2 YFSETQ. This CDR3 contains 14 residues.

The gene calls are TRBV20-1 and TRBJ2-5; D possibly corresponds to TRBD1 (5 bases). The CDR3 consists of 14 residues. Per germline, CDR1 DFQATT and CDR2 SNEGSKA (reference sequence). The CDR3 sequence is CSVHRSDRQETQYF. CDR3 coding DNA: TGCAGCGTACACAGGTCAGACAGACAAGAGACCCAGTACTTC.

This clonotype was seen only a few times. V gene TRBV20-1 combines with J gene TRBJ1-1; possibly TRBD1 for D (5 bases). The CDR3 consists of 16 residues. Trimming took off 0 bases at V and 1 base at J, with 15 bases between the two ends. Germline V lookup: CDR1 DFQATT, CDR2 SNEGSKA (reference sequence). In nucleotides, the CDR3 is TGCAGTGCTAGAGACCCGACAGAGTGGAAGAACACTGAAGCTTTCTTT. Amino acids: CSARDPTEWKNTEAFF.